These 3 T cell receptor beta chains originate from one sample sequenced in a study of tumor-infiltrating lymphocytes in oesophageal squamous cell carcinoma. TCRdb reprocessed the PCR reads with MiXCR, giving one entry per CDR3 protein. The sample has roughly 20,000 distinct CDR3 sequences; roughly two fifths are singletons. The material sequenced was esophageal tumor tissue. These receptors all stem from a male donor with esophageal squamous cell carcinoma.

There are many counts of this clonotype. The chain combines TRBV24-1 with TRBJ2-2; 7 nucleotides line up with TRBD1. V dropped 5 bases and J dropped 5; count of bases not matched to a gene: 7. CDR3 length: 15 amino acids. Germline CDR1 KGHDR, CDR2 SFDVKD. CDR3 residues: CATSGPTGRTGELFF. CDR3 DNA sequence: TGTGCCACCAGTGGCCCGACAGGGAGAACCGGGGAGCTGTTTTTT.

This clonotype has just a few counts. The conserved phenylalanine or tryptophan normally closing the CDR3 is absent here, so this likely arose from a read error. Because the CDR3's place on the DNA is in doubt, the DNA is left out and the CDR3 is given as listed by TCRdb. CDR3 amino acids: CASSPHMGYGYTFGS. The rearrangement links TRBV7-2 to TRBJ2-1. Germline CDR1 reads SGHTA; CDR2 reads FQGNSA. The CDR3 comprises 15 residues, both ends counted.

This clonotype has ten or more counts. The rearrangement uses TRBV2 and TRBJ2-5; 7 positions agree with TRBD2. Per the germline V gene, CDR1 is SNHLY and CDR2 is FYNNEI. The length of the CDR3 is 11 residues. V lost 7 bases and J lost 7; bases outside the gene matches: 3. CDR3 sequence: CASISGGTQYF. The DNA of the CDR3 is TGTGCCAGCATCTCGGGAGGGACCCAGTACTTC.